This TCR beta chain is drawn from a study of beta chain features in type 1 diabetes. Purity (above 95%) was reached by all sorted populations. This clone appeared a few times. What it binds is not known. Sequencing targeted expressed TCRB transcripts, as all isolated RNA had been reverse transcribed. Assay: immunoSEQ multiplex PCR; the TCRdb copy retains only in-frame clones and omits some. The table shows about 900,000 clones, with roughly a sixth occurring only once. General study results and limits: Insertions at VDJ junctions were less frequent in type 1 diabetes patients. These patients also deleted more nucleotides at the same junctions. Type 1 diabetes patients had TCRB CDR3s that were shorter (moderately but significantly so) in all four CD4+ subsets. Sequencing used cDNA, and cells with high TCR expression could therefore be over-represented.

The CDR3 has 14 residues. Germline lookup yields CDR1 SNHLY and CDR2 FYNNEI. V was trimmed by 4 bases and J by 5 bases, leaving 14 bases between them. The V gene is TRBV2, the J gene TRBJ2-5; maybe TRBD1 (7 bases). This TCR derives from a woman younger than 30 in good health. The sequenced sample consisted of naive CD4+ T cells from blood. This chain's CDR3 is CASSGTTGRETQYF. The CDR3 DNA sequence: TGTGCCAGCAGTGGCACGACAGGGAGGGAGACCCAGTACTTC.